This TCR beta chain was recovered during a study of OX40 agonist ivuxolimab in advanced cancers. Findings and caveats of the study: The antigen specificity of the peripheral T cells (those that were expanded) was not determined.

Trimming shortened V by 0 bases and J by 3 bases, and 12 bases separated the two germline ends. Per germline, CDR1 SGHRS and CDR2 YFSETQ. CDR3 size: 15 residues. Libraries were prepared by immunoSEQ multiplex PCR; TCRdb keeps only in-frame clonotypes and omits some of them. Of around 15,000 clones listed, roughly 90% were seen once; the top ten hold 25% to 30%. To note about this clone: Its antigen is unidentified.

The chain is built from TRBV5-1 and TRBJ2-5, with D possibly matching TRBD2 (6 bases). The sequenced sample was CD4+ or CD8+ T cells sorted from blood, obtained in a trial of the OX40 agonist ivuxolimab. This sequence was found in an adult with an advanced solid tumor such as melanoma, head and neck, liver or kidney cancer. The CDR3 region is CASSLALATKETQYF. CDR3 DNA sequence: TGCGCCAGCAGCTTGGCACTAGCCACTAAAGAGACCCAGTACTTC. Looking up the rest from reference TRBV5-1 and TRBJ2-5 gives the full variable domain: KAGVTQTPRYLIKTRGQQVTLSCSPISGHRSVSWYQQTPGQGLQFLFEYFSETQRNKGNFPGRFSGRQFSNSRSEMNVSTLELGDSALYLCASSLALATKETQYFGPGTRLLVL.